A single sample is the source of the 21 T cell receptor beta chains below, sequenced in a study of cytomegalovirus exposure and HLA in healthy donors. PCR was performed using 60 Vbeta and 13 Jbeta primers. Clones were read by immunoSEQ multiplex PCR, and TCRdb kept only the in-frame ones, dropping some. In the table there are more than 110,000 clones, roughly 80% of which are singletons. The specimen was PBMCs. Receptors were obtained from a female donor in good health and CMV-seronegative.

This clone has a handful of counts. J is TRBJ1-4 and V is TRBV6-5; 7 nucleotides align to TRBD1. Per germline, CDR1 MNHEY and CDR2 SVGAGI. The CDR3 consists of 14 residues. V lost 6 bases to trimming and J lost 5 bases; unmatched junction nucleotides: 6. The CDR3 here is CASSPPGGNEKLFF. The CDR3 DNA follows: TGTGCCAGCAGCCCTCCAGGGGGGAATGAAAAACTGTTTTTT.

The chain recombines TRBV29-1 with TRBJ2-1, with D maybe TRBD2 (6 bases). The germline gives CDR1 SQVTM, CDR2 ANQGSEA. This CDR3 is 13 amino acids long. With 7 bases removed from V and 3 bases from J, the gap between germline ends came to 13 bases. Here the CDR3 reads CSAGTGDYNEQFF. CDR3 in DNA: TGCAGCGCTGGGACTGGCGACTACAATGAGCAGTTCTTC.

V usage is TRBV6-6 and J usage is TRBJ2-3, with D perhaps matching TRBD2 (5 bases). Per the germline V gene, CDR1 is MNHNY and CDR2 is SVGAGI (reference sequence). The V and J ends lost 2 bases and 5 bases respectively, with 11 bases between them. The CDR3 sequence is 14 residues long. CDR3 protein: CASSYGPAGDTQYF. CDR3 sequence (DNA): TGTGCCAGCAGTTACGGGCCGGCGGGAGATACGCAGTATTTT.

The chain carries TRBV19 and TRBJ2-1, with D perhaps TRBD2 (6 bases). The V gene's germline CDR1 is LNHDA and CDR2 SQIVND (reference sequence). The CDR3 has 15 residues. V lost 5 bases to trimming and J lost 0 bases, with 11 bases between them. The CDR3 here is CASSAGLSSYNEQFF. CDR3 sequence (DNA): TGTGCCAGTAGTGCGGGACTTTCCTCCTACAATGAGCAGTTCTTC.

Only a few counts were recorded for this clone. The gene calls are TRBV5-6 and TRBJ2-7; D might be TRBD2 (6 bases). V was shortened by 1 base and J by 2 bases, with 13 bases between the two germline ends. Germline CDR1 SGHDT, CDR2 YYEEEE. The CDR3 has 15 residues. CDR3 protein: CASSLRAEGTYEQYF. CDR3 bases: TGTGCCAGCAGCTTGCGTGCGGAGGGGACCTACGAGCAGTACTTC.

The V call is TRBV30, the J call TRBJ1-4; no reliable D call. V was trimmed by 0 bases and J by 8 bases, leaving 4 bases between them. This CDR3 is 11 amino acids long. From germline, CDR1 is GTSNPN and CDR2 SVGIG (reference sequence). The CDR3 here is CAWSVREKLFF. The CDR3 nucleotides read TGTGCCTGGAGTGTACGGGAAAAACTGTTTTTT.

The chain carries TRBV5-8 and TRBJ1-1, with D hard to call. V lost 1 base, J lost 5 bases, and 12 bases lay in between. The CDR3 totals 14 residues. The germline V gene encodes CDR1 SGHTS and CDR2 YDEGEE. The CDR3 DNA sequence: TGTGCCAGCAGCTTGTCGAGGGAAGGTACTGAAGCTTTCTTT. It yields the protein CASSLSREGTEAFF.

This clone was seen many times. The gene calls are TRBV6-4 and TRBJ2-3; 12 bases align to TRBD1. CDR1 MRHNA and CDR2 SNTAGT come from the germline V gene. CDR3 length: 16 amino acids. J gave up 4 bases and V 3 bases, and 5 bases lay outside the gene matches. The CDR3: CASSESGTGGADTQYF. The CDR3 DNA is TGTGCCAGCAGTGAATCCGGGACAGGGGGCGCAGATACGCAGTATTTT.

Here the CDR3 reads CASSLGQLYEQYF. The CDR3 DNA follows: TGTGCCAGCAGTTTAGGACAGCTATACGAGCAGTACTTC. The rearrangement uses TRBV27 and TRBJ2-7; D may be TRBD1 (6 bases). The CDR3 contains 13 residues. Trimming took off 2 bases at V and 4 bases at J, with 9 bases between the two ends. Germline V CDR1 and CDR2: MNHEY, SMNVEV (reference sequence).

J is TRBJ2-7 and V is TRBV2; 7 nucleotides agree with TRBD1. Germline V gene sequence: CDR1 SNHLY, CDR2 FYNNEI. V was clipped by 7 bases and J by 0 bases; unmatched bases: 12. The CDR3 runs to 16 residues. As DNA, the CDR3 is TGTGCCAGCACCACGGAAGAGGCAGGGGGCTCCTACGAGCAGTACTTC. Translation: CASTTEEAGGSYEQYF.

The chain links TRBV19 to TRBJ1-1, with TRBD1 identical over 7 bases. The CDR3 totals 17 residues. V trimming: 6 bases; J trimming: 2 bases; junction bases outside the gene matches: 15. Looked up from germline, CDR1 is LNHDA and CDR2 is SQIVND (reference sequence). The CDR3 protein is CASSFGGLGQHNTEAFF. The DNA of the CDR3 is TGTGCCAGTAGCTTTGGGGGGCTGGGACAGCATAACACTGAAGCTTTCTTT.

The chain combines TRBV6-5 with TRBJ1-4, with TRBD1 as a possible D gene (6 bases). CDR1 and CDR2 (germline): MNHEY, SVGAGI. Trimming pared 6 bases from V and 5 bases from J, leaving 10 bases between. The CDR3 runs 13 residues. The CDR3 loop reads CASRAQGNEKLFF. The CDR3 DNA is TGTGCCAGCAGAGCCCAGGGGAATGAAAAACTGTTTTTT.

The CDR3: CASSYRSGGANVLTF. The CDR3 nucleotides are TGTGCCAGCAGTTACCGATCGGGTGGGGCCAACGTCCTGACTTTC. The genes are TRBV28 and TRBJ2-6; D is uncertain. The CDR3 contains 15 residues. Germline V gene sequence: CDR1 MDHEN, CDR2 SYDVKM. The germline V and J ends were trimmed by 4 bases and 3 bases, with 10 bases remaining between them. Full variable domain (rest looked up from reference TRBV28 and TRBJ2-6): DVKVTQSSRYLVKRTGEKVFLECVQDMDHENMFWYRQDPGLGLRLIYFSYDVKMKEKGDIPEGYSVSREKKERFSLILESASTNQTSMYLCASSYRSGGANVLTFGAGSRLTVL.

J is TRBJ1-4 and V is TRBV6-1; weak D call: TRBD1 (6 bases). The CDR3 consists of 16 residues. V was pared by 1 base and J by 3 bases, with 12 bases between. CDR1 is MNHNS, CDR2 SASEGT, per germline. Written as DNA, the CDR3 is TGTGCCAGCAGTGAAGAACAGAACAGGGCTAATGAAAAACTGTTTTTT. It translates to CASSEEQNRANEKLFF.

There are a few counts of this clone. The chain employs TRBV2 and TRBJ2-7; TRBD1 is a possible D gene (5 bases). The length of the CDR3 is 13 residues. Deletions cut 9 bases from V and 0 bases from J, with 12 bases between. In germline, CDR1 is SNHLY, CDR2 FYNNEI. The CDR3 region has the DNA TGTGCCAGAGGGGTCGGCCTCTCCTACGAGCAGTACTTC. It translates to CARGVGLSYEQYF. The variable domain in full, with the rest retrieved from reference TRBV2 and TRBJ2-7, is EPEVTQTPSHQVTQMGQEVILRCVPISNHLYFYWYRQILGQKVEFLVSFYNNEISEKSEIFDDQFSVERPDGSNFTLKIRSTKLEDSAMYFCARGVGLSYEQYFGPGTRLTVT.

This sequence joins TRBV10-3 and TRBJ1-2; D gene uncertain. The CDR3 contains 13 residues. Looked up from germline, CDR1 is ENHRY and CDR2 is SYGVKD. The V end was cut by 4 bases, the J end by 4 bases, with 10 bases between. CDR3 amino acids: CAISAEVTYGYTF. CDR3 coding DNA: TGTGCCATCAGTGCTGAGGTCACCTATGGCTACACCTTC.

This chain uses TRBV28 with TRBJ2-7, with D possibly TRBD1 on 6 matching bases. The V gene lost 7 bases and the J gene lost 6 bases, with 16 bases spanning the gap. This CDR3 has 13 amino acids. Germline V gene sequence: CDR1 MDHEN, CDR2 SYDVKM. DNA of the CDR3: TGTGCCAGCACGCCCACAGGGTATCGCGAGCAGTACTTC. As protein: CASTPTGYREQYF.

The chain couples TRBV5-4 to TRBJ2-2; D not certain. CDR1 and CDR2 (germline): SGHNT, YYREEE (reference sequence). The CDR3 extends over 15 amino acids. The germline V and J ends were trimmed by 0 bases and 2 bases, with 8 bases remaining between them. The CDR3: CASSLAEVNTGELFF. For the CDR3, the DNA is TGTGCCAGCAGCTTGGCCGAGGTAAACACCGGGGAGCTGTTTTTT. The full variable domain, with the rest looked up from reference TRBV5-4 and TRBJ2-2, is ETGVTQSPTHLIKTRGQQVTLRCSSQSGHNTVSWYQQALGQGPQFIFQYYREEENGRGNFPPRFSGLQFPNYSSELNVNALELDDSALYLCASSLAEVNTGELFFGEGSRLTVL.

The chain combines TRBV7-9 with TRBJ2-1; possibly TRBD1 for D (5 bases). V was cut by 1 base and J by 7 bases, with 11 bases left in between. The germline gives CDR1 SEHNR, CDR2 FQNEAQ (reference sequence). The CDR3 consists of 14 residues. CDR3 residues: CASSLVTGLNEQFF. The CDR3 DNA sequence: TGTGCCAGCAGCTTAGTCACAGGATTGAATGAGCAGTTCTTC. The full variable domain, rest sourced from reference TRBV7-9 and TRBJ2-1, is DTGVSQNPRHKITKRGQNVTFRCDPISEHNRLYWYRQTLGQGPEFLTYFQNEAQLEKSRLLSDRFSAERPKGSFSTLEIQRTEQGDSAMYLCASSLVTGLNEQFFGPGTRLTVL.

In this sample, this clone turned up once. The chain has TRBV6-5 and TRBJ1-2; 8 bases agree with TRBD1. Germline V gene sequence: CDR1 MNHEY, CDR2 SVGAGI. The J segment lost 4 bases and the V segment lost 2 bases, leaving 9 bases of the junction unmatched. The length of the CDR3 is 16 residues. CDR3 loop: CASSYVRGQGTYGYTF. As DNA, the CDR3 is TGTGCCAGCAGTTACGTCCGAGGACAGGGAACCTATGGCTACACCTTC.

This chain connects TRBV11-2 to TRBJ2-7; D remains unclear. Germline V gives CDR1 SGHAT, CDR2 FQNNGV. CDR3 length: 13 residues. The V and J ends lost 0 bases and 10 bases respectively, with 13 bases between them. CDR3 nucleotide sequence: TGTGCCAGCAGCTTAGACTTCATCCTAGTTCAGTACTTC. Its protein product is CASSLDFILVQYF.